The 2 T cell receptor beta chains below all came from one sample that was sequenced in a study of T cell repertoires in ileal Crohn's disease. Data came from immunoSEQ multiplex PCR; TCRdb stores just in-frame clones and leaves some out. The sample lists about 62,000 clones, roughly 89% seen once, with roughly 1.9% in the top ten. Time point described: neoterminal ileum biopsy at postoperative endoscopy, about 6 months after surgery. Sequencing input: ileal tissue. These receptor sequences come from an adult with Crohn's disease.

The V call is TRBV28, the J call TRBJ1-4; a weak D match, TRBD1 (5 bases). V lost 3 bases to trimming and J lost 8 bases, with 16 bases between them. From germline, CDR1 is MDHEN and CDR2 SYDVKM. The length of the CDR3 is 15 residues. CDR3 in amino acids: CASSLSDRRNEKLFF. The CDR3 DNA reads TGTGCCAGCAGTTTGTCTGACAGAAGAAACGAAAAACTGTTTTTT.

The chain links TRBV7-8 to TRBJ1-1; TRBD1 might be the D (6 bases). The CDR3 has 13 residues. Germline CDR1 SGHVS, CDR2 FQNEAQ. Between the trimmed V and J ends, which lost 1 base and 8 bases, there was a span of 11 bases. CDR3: CASSLDRAGEAFF. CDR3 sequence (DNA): TGTGCCAGCAGCTTAGACAGGGCAGGGGAAGCTTTCTTT.